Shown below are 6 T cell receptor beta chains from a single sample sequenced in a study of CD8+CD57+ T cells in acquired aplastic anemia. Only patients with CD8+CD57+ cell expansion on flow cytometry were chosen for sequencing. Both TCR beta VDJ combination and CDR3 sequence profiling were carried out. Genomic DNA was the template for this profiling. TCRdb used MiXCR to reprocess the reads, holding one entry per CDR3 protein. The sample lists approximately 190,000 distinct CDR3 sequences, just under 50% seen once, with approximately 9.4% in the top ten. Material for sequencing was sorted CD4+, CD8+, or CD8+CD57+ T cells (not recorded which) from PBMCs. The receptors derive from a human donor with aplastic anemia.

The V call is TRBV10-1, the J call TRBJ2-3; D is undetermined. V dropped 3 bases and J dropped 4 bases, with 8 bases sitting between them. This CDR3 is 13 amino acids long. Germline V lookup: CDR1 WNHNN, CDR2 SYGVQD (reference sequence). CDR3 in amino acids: CASSEYESDTQYF. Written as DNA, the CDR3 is TGCGCCAGCAGTGAATATGAGTCAGATACGCAGTATTTT.

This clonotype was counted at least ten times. This chain's CDR3 is CASSLIQGTDTQYF. CDR3 nucleotide sequence: TGTGCCAGCAGCCTAATACAGGGAACAGATACGCAGTATTTT. The V and J genes are TRBV6-1 and TRBJ2-3; the D gene is possibly TRBD1 (6 bases). Looked up from germline, CDR1 is MNHNS and CDR2 is SASEGT. This CDR3 is 14 amino acids long. V was shortened by 6 bases and J by 3 bases, with 13 bases between the two germline ends.

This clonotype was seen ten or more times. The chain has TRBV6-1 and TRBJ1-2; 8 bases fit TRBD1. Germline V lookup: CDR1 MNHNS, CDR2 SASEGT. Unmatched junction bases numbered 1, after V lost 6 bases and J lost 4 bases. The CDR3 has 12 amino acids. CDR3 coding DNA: TGTGCCAGCAGCGGACAGGGCTATGGCTACACCTTC. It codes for CASSGQGYGYTF.

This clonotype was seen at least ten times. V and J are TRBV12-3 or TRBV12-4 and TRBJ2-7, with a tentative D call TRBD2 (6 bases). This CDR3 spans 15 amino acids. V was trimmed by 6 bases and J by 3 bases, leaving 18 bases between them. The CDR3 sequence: CASRKTSRRDYEQYF. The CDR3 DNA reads TGTGCCAGCAGGAAAACTAGCAGGAGGGACTACGAGCAGTACTTC.

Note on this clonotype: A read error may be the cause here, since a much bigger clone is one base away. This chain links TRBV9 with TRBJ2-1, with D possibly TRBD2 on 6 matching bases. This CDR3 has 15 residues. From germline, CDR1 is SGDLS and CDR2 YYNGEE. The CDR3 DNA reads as TGTGCCAGCAGCGTAGACGGACTATGGAGGAATGAGCAGCTCTTC. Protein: CASSVDGLWRNEQLF.

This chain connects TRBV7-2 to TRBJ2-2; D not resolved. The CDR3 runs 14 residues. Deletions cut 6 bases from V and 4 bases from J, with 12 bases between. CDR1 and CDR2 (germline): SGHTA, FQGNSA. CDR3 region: CASSELRLTGELFF. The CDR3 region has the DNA TGTGCCAGCAGTGAACTGCGTCTCACCGGGGAGCTGTTTTTT.